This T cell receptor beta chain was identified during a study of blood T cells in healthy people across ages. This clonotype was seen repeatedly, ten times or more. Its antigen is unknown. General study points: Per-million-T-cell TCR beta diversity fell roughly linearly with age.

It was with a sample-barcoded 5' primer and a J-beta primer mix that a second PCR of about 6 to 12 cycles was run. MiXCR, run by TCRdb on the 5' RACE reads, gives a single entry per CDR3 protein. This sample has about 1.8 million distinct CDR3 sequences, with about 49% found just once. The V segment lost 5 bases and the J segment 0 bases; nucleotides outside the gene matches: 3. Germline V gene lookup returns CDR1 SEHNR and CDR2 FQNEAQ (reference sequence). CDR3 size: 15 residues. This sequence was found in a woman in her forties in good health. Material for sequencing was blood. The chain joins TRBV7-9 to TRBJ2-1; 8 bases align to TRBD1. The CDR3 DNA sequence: TGTGCCAGCAGCGCCGACAGGGGCTCCTACAATGAGCAGTTCTTC. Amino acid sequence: CASSADRGSYNEQFF.